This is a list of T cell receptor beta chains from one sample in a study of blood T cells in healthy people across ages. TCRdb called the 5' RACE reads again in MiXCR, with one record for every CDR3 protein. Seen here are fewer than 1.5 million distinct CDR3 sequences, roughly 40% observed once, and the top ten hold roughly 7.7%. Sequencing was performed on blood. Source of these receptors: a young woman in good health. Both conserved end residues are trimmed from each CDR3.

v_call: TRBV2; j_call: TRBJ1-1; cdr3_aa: ASRLGVHTEAF
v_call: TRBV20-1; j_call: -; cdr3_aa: SASSGPTPYEQY
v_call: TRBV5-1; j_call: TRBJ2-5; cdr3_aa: ASRGLSHQETQY
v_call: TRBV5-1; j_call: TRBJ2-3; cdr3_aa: ASSLDSGVASTDTQY
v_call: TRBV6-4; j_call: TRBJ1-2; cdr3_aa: ASSEGPDYGYT
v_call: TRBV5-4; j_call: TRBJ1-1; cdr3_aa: ASNRGGSGTEAF
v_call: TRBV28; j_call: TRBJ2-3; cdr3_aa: ASGTRLAGSTDTQY
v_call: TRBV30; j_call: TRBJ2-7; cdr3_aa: ASDAGSSYEQY
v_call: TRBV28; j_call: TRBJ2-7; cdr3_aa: ASSLPGFSYEQY
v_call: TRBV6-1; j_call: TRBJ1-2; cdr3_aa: ASMGTGGVYGYT
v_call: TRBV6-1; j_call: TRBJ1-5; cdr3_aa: ASQKETPVQPQH
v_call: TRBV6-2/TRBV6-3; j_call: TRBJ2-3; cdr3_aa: ASSYEAGGPGGDTQY
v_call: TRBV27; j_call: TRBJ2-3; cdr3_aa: ASSTRPGLAGGQGDTQY
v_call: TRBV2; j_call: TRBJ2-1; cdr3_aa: ASSEVLAGEGDEQF
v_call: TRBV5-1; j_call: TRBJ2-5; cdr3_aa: ASSLNGGAETQY
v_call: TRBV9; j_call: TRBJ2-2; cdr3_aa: ASRESSGATGELF
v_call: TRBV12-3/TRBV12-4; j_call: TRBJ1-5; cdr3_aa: ASSRGPGNQPQH
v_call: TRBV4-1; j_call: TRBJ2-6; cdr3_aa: AAAIQATGANVLT
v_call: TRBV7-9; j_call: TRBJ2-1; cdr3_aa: ASSPGPRGYNEQF
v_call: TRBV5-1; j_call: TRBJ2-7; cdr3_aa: ASSSWTGQGTAGVYEQY
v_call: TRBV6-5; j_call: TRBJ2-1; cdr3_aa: ASSYSGLAFDEQF
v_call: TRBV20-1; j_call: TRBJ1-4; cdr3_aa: SAHAGDVGKLF
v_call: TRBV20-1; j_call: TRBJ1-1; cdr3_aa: SAVEGTNTEAF
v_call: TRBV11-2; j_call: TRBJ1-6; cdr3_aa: ASSAGMEGNSPLH
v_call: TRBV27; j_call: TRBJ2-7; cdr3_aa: ASSFLGQGVPYEQY
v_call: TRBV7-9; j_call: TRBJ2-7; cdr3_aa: ASSVVGAYNEQY
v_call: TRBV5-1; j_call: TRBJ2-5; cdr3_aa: ASRPTGHERETQY
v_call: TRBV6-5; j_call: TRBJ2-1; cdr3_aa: ASSYSTSVDNEQF
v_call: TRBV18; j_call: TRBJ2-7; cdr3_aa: ASSPPPQGPSYEQY
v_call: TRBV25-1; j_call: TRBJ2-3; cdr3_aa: ASEREGRTDTQY
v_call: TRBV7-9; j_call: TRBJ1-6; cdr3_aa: ASSSDESPLH
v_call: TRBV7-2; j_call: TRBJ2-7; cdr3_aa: ASGVGLYEQY
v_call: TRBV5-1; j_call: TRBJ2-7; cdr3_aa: ASRGDGSSYEQY
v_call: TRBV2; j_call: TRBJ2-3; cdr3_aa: ASSENGREILTDTQY
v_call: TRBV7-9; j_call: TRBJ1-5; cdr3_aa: ASSSYRDNQPQH
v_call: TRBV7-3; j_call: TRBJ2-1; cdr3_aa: ASSRTGTGNYEQF
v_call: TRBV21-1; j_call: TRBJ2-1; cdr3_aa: ASSKTGLAARSYNEQF
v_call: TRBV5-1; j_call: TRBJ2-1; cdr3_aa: ASSLDRGLSETQF
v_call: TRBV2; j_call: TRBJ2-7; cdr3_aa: ASRDIAYEQY
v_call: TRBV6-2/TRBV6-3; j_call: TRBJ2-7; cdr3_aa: ASSQGQGITYEQY
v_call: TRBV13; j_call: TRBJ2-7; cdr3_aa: ASSLTSGRAYEQY
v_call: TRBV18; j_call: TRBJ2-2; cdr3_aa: ASSPPGQGRTGELF
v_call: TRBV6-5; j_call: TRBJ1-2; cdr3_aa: ASSYGGLVYGYT
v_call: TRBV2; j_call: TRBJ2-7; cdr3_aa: ASRVPGYEQY
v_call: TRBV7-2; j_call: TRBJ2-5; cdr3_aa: ASSLAPAGEGETQY